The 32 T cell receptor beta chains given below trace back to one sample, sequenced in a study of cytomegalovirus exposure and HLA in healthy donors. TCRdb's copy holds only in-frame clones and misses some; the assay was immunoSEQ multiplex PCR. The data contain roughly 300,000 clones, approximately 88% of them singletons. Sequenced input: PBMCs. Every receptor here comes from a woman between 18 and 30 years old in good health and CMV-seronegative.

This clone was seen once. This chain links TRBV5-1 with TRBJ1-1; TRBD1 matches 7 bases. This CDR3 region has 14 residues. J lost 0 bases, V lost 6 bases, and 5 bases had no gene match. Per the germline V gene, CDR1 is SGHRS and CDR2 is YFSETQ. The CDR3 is CASTEGAMNTEAFF. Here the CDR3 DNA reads TGCGCCAGCACCGAGGGGGCAATGAACACTGAAGCTTTCTTT.

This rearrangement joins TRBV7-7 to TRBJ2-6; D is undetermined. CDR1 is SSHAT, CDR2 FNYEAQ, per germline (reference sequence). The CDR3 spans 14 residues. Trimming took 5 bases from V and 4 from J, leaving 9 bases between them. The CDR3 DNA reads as TGTGCCAGCAGCCAGAACTACGGGGCCAACGTCCTGACTTTC. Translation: CASSQNYGANVLTF.

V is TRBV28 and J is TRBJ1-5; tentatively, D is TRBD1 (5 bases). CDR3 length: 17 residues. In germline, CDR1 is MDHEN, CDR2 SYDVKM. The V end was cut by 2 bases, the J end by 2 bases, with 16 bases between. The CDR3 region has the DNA TGTGCCAGCAGTTTAGGGGTCCAGGGTCATGGCAATCAGCCCCAGCATTTT. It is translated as CASSLGVQGHGNQPQHF.

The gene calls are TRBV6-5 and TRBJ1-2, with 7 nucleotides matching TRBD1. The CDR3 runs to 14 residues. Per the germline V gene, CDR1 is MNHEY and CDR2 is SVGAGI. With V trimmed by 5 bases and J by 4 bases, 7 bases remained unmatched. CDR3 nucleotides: TGTGCCAGCAGTGCCTGGACAGGCCTCTATGGCTACACCTTC. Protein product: CASSAWTGLYGYTF.

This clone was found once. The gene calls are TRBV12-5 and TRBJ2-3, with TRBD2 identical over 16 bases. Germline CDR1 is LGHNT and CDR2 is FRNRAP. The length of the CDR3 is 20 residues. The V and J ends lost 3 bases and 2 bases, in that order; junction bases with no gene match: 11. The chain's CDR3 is CASGFPGLAGGPEDTDTQYF. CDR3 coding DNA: TGTGCTAGTGGTTTCCCGGGACTAGCGGGAGGGCCCGAAGACACAGATACGCAGTATTTT.

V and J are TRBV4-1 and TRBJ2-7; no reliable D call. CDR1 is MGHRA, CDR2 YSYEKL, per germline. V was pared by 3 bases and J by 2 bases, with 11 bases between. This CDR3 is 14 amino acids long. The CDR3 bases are TGCGCCAGCAGCCAGTCACTCGTAGCCTACGAGCAGTACTTC. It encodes CASSQSLVAYEQYF.

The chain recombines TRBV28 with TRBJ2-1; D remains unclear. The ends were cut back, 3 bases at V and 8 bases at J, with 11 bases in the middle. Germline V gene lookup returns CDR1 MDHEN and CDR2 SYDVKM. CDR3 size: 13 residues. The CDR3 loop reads CASSLSGGHEQFF. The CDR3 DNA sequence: TGTGCCAGCAGTTTGTCGGGTGGCCATGAGCAGTTCTTC.

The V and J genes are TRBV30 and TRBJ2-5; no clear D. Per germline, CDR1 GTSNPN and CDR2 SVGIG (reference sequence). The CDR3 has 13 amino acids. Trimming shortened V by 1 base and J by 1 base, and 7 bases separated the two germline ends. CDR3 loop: CAWSAWPQETQYF. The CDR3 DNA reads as TGTGCCTGGAGTGCGTGGCCCCAAGAGACCCAGTACTTC.

CDR3 bases: TGTGCCAGCAGCTTGCGGGTAGCCGCGGATACGCAGTATTTT. It is translated as CASSLRVAADTQYF. This chain joins TRBV11-1 and TRBJ2-3; D possibly corresponds to TRBD2 (5 bases). From germline, CDR1 is SGHAT and CDR2 FQDESV (reference sequence). The CDR3 consists of 14 residues. Between the trimmed V and J ends, which lost 3 bases and 6 bases, there was a span of 13 bases.

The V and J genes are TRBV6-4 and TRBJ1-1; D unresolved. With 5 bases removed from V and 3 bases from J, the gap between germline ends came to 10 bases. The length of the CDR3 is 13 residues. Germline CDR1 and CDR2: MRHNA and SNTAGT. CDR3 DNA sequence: TGTGCCAGCAGTACCGAAGAGGACACTGAAGCTTTCTTT. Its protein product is CASSTEEDTEAFF.

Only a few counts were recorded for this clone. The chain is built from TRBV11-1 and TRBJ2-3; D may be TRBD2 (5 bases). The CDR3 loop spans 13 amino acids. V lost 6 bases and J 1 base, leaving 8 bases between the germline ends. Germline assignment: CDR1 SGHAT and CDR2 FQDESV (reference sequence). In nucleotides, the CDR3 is TGTGCCAGCAGGGTCGGGGGCACAGATACGCAGTATTTT. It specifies CASRVGGTDTQYF.

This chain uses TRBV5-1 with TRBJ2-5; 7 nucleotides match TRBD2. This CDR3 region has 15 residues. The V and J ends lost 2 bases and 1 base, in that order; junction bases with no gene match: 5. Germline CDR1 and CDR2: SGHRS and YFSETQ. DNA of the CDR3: TGCGCCAGCAGCTTTCTAGCGGTTAGCCAAGAGACCCAGTACTTC. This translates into CASSFLAVSQETQYF.

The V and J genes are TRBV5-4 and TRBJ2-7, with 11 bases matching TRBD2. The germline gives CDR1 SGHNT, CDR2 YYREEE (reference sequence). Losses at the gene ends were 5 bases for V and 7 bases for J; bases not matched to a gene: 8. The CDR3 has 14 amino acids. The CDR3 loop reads CASSLLAGVEEQYF. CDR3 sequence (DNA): TGTGCCAGCAGTTTACTAGCGGGAGTGGAAGAGCAGTACTTC.

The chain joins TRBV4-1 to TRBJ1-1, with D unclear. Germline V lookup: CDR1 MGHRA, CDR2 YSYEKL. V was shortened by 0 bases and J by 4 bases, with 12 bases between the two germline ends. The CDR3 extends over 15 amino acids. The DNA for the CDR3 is TGCGCCAGCAGCCAAGATCTCGGGGTAGGCACTGAAGCTTTCTTT. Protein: CASSQDLGVGTEAFF.

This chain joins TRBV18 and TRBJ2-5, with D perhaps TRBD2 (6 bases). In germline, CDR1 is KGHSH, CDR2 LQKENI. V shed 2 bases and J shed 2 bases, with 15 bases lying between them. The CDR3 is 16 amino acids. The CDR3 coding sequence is TGTGCCAGCTCACCATTACTTCGACGGGAGCAAGAGACCCAGTACTTC. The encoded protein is CASSPLLRREQETQYF. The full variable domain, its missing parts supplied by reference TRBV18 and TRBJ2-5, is NAGVMQNPRHLVRRRGQEARLRCSPMKGHSHVYWYRQLPEEGLKFMVYLQKENIIDESGMPKERFSAEFPKEGPSILRIQQVVRGDSAAYFCASSPLLRREQETQYFGPGTRLLVL.

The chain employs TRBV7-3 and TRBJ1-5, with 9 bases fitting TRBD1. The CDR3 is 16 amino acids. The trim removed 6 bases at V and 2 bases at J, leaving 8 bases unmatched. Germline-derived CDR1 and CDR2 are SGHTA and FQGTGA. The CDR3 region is CASSSRDREGNQPQHF. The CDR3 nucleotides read TGTGCCAGCAGTTCCCGGGACAGGGAGGGCAATCAGCCCCAGCATTTT.

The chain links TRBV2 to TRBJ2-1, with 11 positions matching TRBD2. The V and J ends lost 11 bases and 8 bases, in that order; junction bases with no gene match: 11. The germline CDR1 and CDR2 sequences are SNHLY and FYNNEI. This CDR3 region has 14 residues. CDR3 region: CAGGPRTSGHEQFF. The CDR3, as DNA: TGTGCCGGAGGCCCCCGGACTAGCGGGCATGAGCAGTTCTTC.

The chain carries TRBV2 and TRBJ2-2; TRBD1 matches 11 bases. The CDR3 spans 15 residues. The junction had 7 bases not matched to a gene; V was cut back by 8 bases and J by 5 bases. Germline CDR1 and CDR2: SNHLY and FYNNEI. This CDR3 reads CASSAGTGGTGELFF. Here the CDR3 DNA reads TGTGCCAGCTCGGCGGGGACAGGGGGAACCGGGGAGCTGTTTTTT.

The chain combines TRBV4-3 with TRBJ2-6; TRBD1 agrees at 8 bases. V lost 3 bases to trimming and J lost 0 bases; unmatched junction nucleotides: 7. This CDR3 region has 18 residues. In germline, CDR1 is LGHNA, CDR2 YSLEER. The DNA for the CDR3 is TGCGCCAGCAGCCATATAGGACAGGGAACCTCTGGGGCCAACGTCCTGACTTTC. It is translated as CASSHIGQGTSGANVLTF.

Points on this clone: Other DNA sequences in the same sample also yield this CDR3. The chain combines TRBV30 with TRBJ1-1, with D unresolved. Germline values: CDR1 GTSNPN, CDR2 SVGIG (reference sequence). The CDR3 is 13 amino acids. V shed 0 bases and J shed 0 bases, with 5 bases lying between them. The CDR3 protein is CAWSVRVNTEAFF. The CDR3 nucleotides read TGTGCCTGGAGTGTACGGGTGAACACTGAAGCTTTCTTT.

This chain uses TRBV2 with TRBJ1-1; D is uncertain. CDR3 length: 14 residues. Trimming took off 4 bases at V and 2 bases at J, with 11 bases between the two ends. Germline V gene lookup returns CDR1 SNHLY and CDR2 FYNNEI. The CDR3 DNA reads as TGTGCCAGCAGTGTTAACTCGTTAAACACTGAAGCTTTCTTT. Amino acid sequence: CASSVNSLNTEAFF.

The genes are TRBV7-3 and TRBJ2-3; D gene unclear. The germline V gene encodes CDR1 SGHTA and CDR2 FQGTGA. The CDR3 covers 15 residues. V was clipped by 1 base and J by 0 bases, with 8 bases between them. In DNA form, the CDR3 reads TGTGCCAGCAGCTTAATTAGCAGCAGCACAGATACGCAGTATTTT. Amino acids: CASSLISSSTDTQYF.

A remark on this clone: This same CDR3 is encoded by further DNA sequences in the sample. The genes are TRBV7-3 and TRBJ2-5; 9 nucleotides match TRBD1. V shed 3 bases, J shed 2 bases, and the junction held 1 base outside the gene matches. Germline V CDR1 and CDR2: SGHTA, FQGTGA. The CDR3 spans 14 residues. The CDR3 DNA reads TGTGCCAGCAGCTTGACAGGGGGACAAGAGACCCAGTACTTC. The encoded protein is CASSLTGGQETQYF.

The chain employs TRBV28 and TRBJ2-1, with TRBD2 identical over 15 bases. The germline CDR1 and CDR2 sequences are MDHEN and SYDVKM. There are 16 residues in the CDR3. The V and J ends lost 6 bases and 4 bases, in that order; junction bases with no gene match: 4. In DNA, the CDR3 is TGTGCCAGCAGAACGGGACTAGCGGGAGGATACAATGAGCAGTTCTTC. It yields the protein CASRTGLAGGYNEQFF. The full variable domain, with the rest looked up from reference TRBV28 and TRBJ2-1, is DVKVTQSSRYLVKRTGEKVFLECVQDMDHENMFWYRQDPGLGLRLIYFSYDVKMKEKGDIPEGYSVSREKKERFSLILESASTNQTSMYLCASRTGLAGGYNEQFFGPGTRLTVL.

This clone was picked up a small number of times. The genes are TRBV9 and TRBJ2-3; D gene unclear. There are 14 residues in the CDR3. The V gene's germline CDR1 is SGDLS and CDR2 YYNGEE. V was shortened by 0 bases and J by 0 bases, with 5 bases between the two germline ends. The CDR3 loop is CASSVAVSTDTQYF. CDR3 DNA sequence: TGTGCCAGCAGCGTAGCAGTTAGCACAGATACGCAGTATTTT.

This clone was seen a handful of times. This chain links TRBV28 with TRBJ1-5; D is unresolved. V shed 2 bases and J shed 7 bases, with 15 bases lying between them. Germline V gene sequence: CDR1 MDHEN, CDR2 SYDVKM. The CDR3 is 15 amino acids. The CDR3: CASSLDGVLGQPQHF. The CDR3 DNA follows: TGTGCCAGCAGTTTAGACGGGGTATTAGGGCAGCCCCAGCATTTT.

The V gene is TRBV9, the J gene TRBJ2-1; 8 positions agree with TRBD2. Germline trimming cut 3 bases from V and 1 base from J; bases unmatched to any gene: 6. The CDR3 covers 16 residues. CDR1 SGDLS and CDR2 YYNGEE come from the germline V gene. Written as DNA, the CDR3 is TGTGCCAGCAGCGGGAATGGCGGGAGGTCCTACAATGAGCAGTTCTTC. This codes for CASSGNGGRSYNEQFF.

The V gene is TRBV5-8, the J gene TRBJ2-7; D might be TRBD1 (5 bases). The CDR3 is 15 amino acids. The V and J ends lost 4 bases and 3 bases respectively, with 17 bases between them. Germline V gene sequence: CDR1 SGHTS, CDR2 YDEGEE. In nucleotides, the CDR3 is TGTGCCAGCAGCGCCAGGGCTGTTGGTATCTACGAGCAGTACTTC. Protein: CASSARAVGIYEQYF.

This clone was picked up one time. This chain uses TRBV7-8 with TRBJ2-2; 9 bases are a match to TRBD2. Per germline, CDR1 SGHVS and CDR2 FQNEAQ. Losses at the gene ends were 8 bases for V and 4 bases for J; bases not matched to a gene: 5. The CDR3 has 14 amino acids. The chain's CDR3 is CASLAGAVTGELFF. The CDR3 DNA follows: TGTGCCAGCTTAGCGGGGGCGGTCACCGGGGAGCTGTTTTTT. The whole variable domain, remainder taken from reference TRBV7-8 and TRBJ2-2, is GAGVSQSPRYKVAKRGQDVALRCDPISGHVSLFWYQQALGQGPEFLTYFQNEAQLDKSGLPSDRFFAERPEGSVSTLKIQRTQQEDSAVYLCASLAGAVTGELFFGEGSRLTVL.

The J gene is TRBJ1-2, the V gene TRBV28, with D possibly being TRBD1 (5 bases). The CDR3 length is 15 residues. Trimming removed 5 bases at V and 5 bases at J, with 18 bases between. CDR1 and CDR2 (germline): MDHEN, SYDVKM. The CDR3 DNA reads TGTGCCAGCAGTCCCCTCGAACAGGTCATGTATGGCTACACCTTC. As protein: CASSPLEQVMYGYTF.

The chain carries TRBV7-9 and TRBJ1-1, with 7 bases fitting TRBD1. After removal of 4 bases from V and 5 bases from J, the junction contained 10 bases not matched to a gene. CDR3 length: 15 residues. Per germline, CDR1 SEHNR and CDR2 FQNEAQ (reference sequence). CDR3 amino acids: CASSSTGQAGTEAFF. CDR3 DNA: TGTGCCAGCAGCTCGACTGGACAGGCGGGGACTGAAGCTTTCTTT.

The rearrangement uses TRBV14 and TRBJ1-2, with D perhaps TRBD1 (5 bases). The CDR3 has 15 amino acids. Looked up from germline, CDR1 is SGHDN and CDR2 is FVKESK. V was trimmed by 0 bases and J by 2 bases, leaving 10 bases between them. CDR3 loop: CASSQEMGRNYGYTF. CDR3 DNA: TGTGCCAGCAGCCAAGAAATGGGGCGAAACTATGGCTACACCTTC.